A single sample gave rise to the 27 T cell receptor beta chains below, sequenced in a study of blood T cell repertoires in COVID-19. This table comes from immunoSEQ multiplex PCR, and its TCRdb copy is limited to in-frame clones, with some not included. In the table there are under 250,000 clones, 84% of which are singletons. Specimen: PBMCs or T cells enriched from blood (not recorded which). The receptors derive from a man between 60 and 70 years old who had recovered from COVID-19.

J is TRBJ2-5 and V is TRBV7-9; the match to TRBD1 covers 9 bases. The CDR3 is 15 residues long. Trimming took 5 bases from V and 5 from J; bases not matched to a gene: 9. CDR1 and CDR2 from the germline V gene are SEHNR and FQNEAQ (reference sequence). The CDR3 bases are TGTGCCAGCAGCAGACAGGGGGACCCGGGGGAGACCCAGTACTTC. It translates to CASSRQGDPGETQYF.

The chain couples TRBV7-3 to TRBJ2-7; TRBD1 might be the D (6 bases). The CDR3 sequence is 13 residues long. Per the germline V gene, CDR1 is SGHTA and CDR2 is FQGTGA. V gave up 5 bases and J gave up 4 bases, with 12 bases separating them. DNA for the CDR3: TGTGCCAGCAGCCCCGGACAGAAGTACGAGCAGTACTTC. Its protein product is CASSPGQKYEQYF.

The chain combines TRBV11-2 with TRBJ2-5, with TRBD1 matching 7 bases. The CDR3 extends over 16 amino acids. V shed 5 bases, J shed 5 bases, and the junction held 14 bases outside the gene matches. CDR1 and CDR2 (germline): SGHAT, FQNNGV. CDR3: CASSKGTDLGLETQYF. CDR3 bases: TGTGCCAGCAGCAAAGGGACAGACCTAGGCCTGGAGACCCAGTACTTC.

This rearrangement joins TRBV6-4 to TRBJ2-1; perhaps TRBD2 as D (7 bases). Germline-derived CDR1 and CDR2 are MRHNA and SNTAGT. The CDR3 sequence is 15 residues long. Trimming removed 1 base at V and 7 bases at J, with 14 bases between. CDR3 bases: TGTGCCAGCAGTGACTACGCGGGGGCCGGGAATGAGCAGTTCTTC. Translation gives CASSDYAGAGNEQFF.

The rearrangement joins TRBV4-1 to TRBJ1-4; TRBD1 matches at 9 bases. This CDR3 region has 15 residues. V was pared by 0 bases and J by 8 bases, with 4 bases of the junction left unmatched. Germline V gene data show CDR1 as MGHRA and CDR2 as YSYEKL. CDR3 region: CASSQEGTGWEKLFF. The DNA of the CDR3 is TGCGCCAGCAGCCAAGAGGGGACAGGGTGGGAAAAACTGTTTTTT.

CDR3 DNA: TGTGCCAGCAGGGTTGGACTTACGAACACTGAAGCTTTCTTT. This gives the protein CASRVGLTNTEAFF. The chain has TRBV2 and TRBJ1-1, with D unclear. CDR3 length: 14 residues. Germline V gene data show CDR1 as SNHLY and CDR2 as FYNNEI. Trimming pared 6 bases from V and 1 base from J, leaving 12 bases between.

The gene calls are TRBV29-1 and TRBJ1-1; 8 nucleotides line up with TRBD1. The CDR3 totals 13 residues. CDR1 is SQVTM, CDR2 ANQGSEA, per germline. After removal of 8 bases from V and 5 bases from J, the junction contained 10 bases not matched to a gene. CDR3 in DNA: TGCAGCATCGGACAGGGTGCGGGGACTGAAGCTTTCTTT. Translation gives CSIGQGAGTEAFF. Together with reference TRBV29-1 and TRBJ1-1, the CDR3 gives the full variable domain: SAVISQKPSRDICQRGTSLTIQCQVDSQVTMMFWYRQQPGQSLTLIATANQGSEATYESGFVIDKFPISRPNLTFSTLTVSNMSPEDSSIYLCSIGQGAGTEAFFGQGTRLTVV.

The V gene is TRBV19, the J gene TRBJ1-2; no firm D call. The CDR3 contains 14 residues. V lost 6 bases and J lost 5, with 16 bases in between. Germline values: CDR1 LNHDA, CDR2 SQIVND (reference sequence). CDR3 DNA sequence: TGTGCCAGTAGGCAAACGACTGGAACTTATGGCTACACCTTC. It yields the protein CASRQTTGTYGYTF.

The J gene is TRBJ2-7, the V gene TRBV6-5, with D unresolved. The V gene lost 6 bases and the J gene lost 2 bases, with 5 bases spanning the gap. The length of the CDR3 is 11 residues. Germline V gene lookup returns CDR1 MNHEY and CDR2 SVGAGI. The CDR3 sequence: CASSHTYEQYF. The CDR3 DNA sequence: TGTGCCAGCAGCCACACCTACGAGCAGTACTTC.

This clone was detected only a few times. The rearrangement uses TRBV6-2 or TRBV6-3 and TRBJ2-7; 9 nucleotides align to TRBD1. This CDR3 region has 15 residues. V dropped 4 bases and J dropped 8; count of bases not matched to a gene: 12. Germline V gene lookup returns CDR1 MNHEY and CDR2 SVGEGT. The CDR3 bases are TGTGCCAGCAGTTCCGCCGGGACAGGGAAGGTAAAGCAGTACTTC. Amino acid sequence: CASSSAGTGKVKQYF.

This chain links TRBV19 with TRBJ1-1; D is unclear. CDR1 is LNHDA and CDR2 is SQIVND in the germline V gene (reference sequence). The CDR3 spans 11 residues. V gave up 4 bases and J gave up 10 bases, with 10 bases separating them. The CDR3 nucleotides are TGTGCCAGTAGTAGAGACGGCGGAGCTTTCTTT. It is translated as CASSRDGGAFF.

The chain links TRBV19 to TRBJ2-2, with 9 bases that match TRBD1. The CDR3 is 15 residues long. Germline values: CDR1 LNHDA, CDR2 SQIVND (reference sequence). J gave up 1 base and V 3 bases, and 0 bases lay outside the gene matches. The CDR3 sequence: CASSMDRGNTGELFF. The CDR3 DNA sequence: TGTGCCAGTAGTATGGACAGGGGGAACACCGGGGAGCTGTTTTTT. Full variable domain (remainder filled in from reference TRBV19 and TRBJ2-2): DGGITQSPKYLFRKEGQNVTLSCEQNLNHDAMYWYRQDPGQGLRLIYYSQIVNDFQKGDIAEGYSVSREKKESFPLTVTSAQKNPTAFYLCASSMDRGNTGELFFGEGSRLTVL.

This chain uses TRBV3-1 (or the pseudogene TRBV3-2) with TRBJ1-5, with D hard to call. CDR1 is LGHDT, CDR2 YNNKEL, per germline (reference sequence). Trimming left V 4 bases short and J 5 bases short, with 9 bases between. There are 13 residues in the CDR3. The CDR3 DNA follows: TGTGCCAGCAGCCCGACACGAGATCAGCCCCAGCATTTT. Its translation is CASSPTRDQPQHF.

V is TRBV2 and J is TRBJ1-6, with 9 positions matching TRBD1. J was trimmed by 7 bases and V by 6 bases; bases with no gene match: 7. This CDR3 region has 15 residues. The V gene's germline CDR1 is SNHLY and CDR2 FYNNEI. The chain's CDR3 is CASRLQGARNSPLHF. The CDR3 coding sequence is TGTGCCAGCAGGCTACAGGGGGCGCGGAATTCACCCCTCCACTTT.

This chain connects TRBV5-1 to TRBJ2-2, with 9 bases identical to TRBD1. There are 14 residues in the CDR3. Germline V gives CDR1 SGHRS, CDR2 YFSETQ. The ends lost 3 bases at V and 5 bases at J; junction bases unmatched: 2. The CDR3 region has the DNA TGCGCCAGCAGCTGGACAGGGGAGACCGGGGAGCTGTTTTTT. Amino acids: CASSWTGETGELFF.

The chain is built from TRBV9 and TRBJ2-2, with TRBD2 identical over 8 bases. Trimming took 0 bases from V and 5 from J; bases not matched to a gene: 9. This CDR3 spans 17 amino acids. Looked up from germline, CDR1 is SGDLS and CDR2 is YYNGEE. The CDR3 region has the DNA TGTGCCAGCAGCGTAGCAGGGAGCGGGGGAAGGACCGGGGAGCTGTTTTTT. As protein: CASSVAGSGGRTGELFF.

The chain carries TRBV7-9 and TRBJ2-2, with 11 bases lining up with TRBD1. Germline trimming cut 5 bases from V and 4 bases from J; bases unmatched to any gene: 6. CDR1 and CDR2 (germline): SEHNR, FQNEAQ (reference sequence). The CDR3 runs 16 residues. Written as DNA, the CDR3 is TGTGCCAGCAGCCCCCGGGACAGGGGGGTCACCGGGGAGCTGTTTTTT. This gives the protein CASSPRDRGVTGELFF.

This chain joins TRBV4-1 and TRBJ2-1; 13 bases are shared with TRBD2. Germline assignment: CDR1 MGHRA and CDR2 YSYEKL. This CDR3 has 16 residues. V gave up 4 bases and J gave up 7 bases; unmatched junction bases: 7. CDR3 amino acids: CASSRALAGGQNEQFF. CDR3 DNA: TGCGCCAGCAGCCGAGCACTAGCGGGGGGGCAGAATGAGCAGTTCTTC.

The chain carries TRBV11-3 and TRBJ2-3; D is unresolved. This CDR3 has 18 amino acids. V was cut by 1 base and J by 0 bases, with 17 bases left in between. Germline CDR1 and CDR2: SGHNT and YENEEA. CDR3 sequence reads: CASSLVFDSLTSTDTQYF. CDR3 bases: TGTGCCAGCAGCTTAGTTTTCGATTCGCTCACTAGCACAGATACGCAGTATTTT.

The chain is built from TRBV6-5 and TRBJ1-1; 9 nucleotides match TRBD1. The germline CDR1 and CDR2 sequences are MNHEY and SVGAGI. Trimming at V came to 5 bases and at J to 7 bases, leaving 5 bases not matched to a gene. CDR3 length equals 13 residues. CDR3 sequence: CASSKDRGGEAFF. CDR3 coding DNA: TGTGCCAGCAGTAAGGACAGGGGCGGTGAAGCTTTCTTT.

This CDR3 reads CASSQEPDGLADYNEQFF. CDR3 bases: TGCGCCAGCAGCCAAGAACCCGACGGACTAGCGGACTACAATGAGCAGTTCTTC. The genes are TRBV4-3 and TRBJ2-1; 10 positions agree with TRBD2. This CDR3 region has 18 residues. Germline lookup yields CDR1 LGHNA and CDR2 YSLEER. With V trimmed by 0 bases and J by 3 bases, 8 bases remained unmatched.

This clone was counted a single time. The genes are TRBV11-2 and TRBJ1-1, with D unclear. Between the trimmed V and J ends, which lost 3 bases and 4 bases, there was a span of 9 bases. This CDR3 comprises 13 residues. Germline V gene data show CDR1 as SGHAT and CDR2 as FQNNGV. The CDR3 sequence: CASSFGPPTEAFF. In nucleotides, the CDR3 is TGTGCCAGCAGCTTTGGCCCACCCACTGAAGCTTTCTTT.

V is TRBV6-5 and J is TRBJ1-2, with D uncertain. The CDR3 covers 14 residues. The germline V gene has CDR1 MNHEY and CDR2 SVGAGI. The V end lost 5 bases, the J end lost 4 bases, and 14 bases lay between the germline ends. The CDR3 loop is CASSPAGGSYGYTF. CDR3 sequence (DNA): TGTGCCAGCAGTCCCGCAGGAGGTTCCTATGGCTACACCTTC.

The J gene is TRBJ1-1, the V gene TRBV6-6; D gene ambiguous. V lost 0 bases and J 0 bases, leaving 8 bases between the germline ends. Germline-derived CDR1 and CDR2 are MNHNY and SVGAGI (reference sequence). The CDR3 is made up of 15 amino acids. CDR3: CASSYSSTVNTEAFF. The CDR3 DNA reads TGTGCCAGCAGTTACTCGAGTACGGTGAACACTGAAGCTTTCTTT.

This chain joins TRBV4-3 and TRBJ1-2, with 10 bases lining up with TRBD1. CDR1 and CDR2 from the germline V gene are LGHNA and YSLEER. The V and J ends lost 4 bases and 4 bases, in that order; junction bases with no gene match: 9. The CDR3 length is 16 residues. The CDR3 sequence: CASSLHRDRGFYGYTF. CDR3 bases: TGCGCCAGCAGCCTTCACCGGGACAGGGGCTTCTATGGCTACACCTTC.

V gene TRBV4-2 combines with J gene TRBJ1-1, with TRBD1 matching 10 bases. CDR1 is LGHNA, CDR2 YNFKEQ, per germline. This CDR3 spans 16 amino acids. V lost 4 bases and J lost 1; bases outside the gene matches: 6. The CDR3 protein is CASSRRQGATNTEAFF. The CDR3 nucleotides read TGTGCCAGCAGCCGACGACAGGGGGCAACGAACACTGAAGCTTTCTTT.

This chain joins TRBV7-2 and TRBJ2-2; 14 bases match TRBD2. The germline V gene has CDR1 SGHTA and CDR2 FQGNSA. V lost 5 bases, J lost 6 bases, and 5 bases stayed unmatched. The CDR3 runs to 16 residues. CDR3 DNA sequence: TGTGCCAGCAGCCCAGGGACTAGCGGGGGTGCCGGGGAGCTGTTTTTT. Amino acids: CASSPGTSGGAGELFF. Full variable domain (remainder filled in from reference TRBV7-2 and TRBJ2-2): GAGVSQSPSNKVTEKGKDVELRCDPISGHTALYWYRQSLGQGLEFLIYFQGNSAPDKSGLPSDRFSAERTGGSVSTLTIQRTQQEDSAVYLCASSPGTSGGAGELFFGEGSRLTVL.